Listed below are T cell receptor beta chains from one sample, sequenced in a study of blood T cell repertoires in COVID-19. Method: immunoSEQ multiplex PCR; TCRdb's copy keeps in-frame clones and lacks some. The repertoire holds approximately 300,000 clones, 90% seen once, with approximately 4.3% in the top ten. Sequencing was performed on PBMCs or T cells enriched from blood (not recorded which). The receptors come from a woman in her late teens or twenties with acute COVID-19. Both conserved end residues are part of each CDR3. Each record gives: V gene, D gene, clone size, J gene, CDR3 protein. A D gene is named only where the DNA matches it firmly. Some rows have no size entry. The others give once, few or many, or a class for an expanded clone.

>TRBV7-9|NA|NA|TRBJ2-7
CASSLVGLSSYEQYF
>TRBV19|NA|NA|TRBJ2-7
CASSLTPRQTSTYEQYF
>TRBV7-9|NA|NA|TRBJ1-2
CASSLLKGNYGYTF
>TRBV9|TRBD1|NA|TRBJ1-2
CASATPGQGTNYGYTF
>TRBV19|TRBD2|NA|TRBJ2-1
CASSIGTSVLHEQFF
>TRBV19|NA|NA|TRBJ1-3
CASTVEQGYFSGNTIYF
>TRBV7-9|NA|NA|TRBJ2-3
CASSYQQGGTDTQYF
>TRBV5-1|NA|NA|TRBJ2-3
CASSYQEGSTDTQYF
>TRBV23-1|NA|NA|TRBJ2-7
CASSQSVAFREQYF
>TRBV2|NA|NA|TRBJ2-7
CASSEGGPYEQYF
>TRBV6-6|TRBD1|few|TRBJ2-5
CASSPDRGRVEFQETQYF
>TRBV27|NA|NA|TRBJ2-7
CASTQEARYPLYEQYF
>TRBV7-2|TRBD1|NA|TRBJ2-7
CASSPTGGGYEQYF
>TRBV15|TRBD2|once|TRBJ2-1
CATSSWTSGRPRSYNEQFF
>TRBV9|TRBD1|NA|TRBJ2-3
CASSVGQGADTQYF
>TRBV7-9|NA|NA|TRBJ2-7
CASSLAGRTYEQYF
>TRBV30|TRBD1|few|TRBJ1-1
CAWVRQGAKNTEAFF
>TRBV7-2|NA|NA|TRBJ2-1
CASSFPQYNEQFF
>TRBV11-2|NA|NA|TRBJ2-7
CASSALRTGQYF
>TRBV24-1|NA|NA|TRBJ1-6
CATSDYDRQHSPLHF
>TRBV5-1|NA|NA|TRBJ2-5
CASSLGQGQETQYF
>TRBV9|NA|NA|TRBJ2-2
CASSVGGSGGELFF
>TRBV11-2|NA|many|TRBJ2-2
CASSLTLGPNTGELFF
>TRBV5-1|NA|NA|TRBJ1-1
CASSLGAYNTEAFF
>TRBV6-5|TRBD1|NA|TRBJ2-7
CASSQRTGLSYEQYF
>TRBV11-2|TRBD1|once|TRBJ1-6
CASSLAPGGKSPLHF
>TRBV11-3|TRBD2|NA|TRBJ2-1
CASSPEGLAGPPYNEQFF
>TRBV13|TRBD1|NA|TRBJ1-3
CASSSHRDRLSRNTIYF
>TRBV5-1|TRBD1|NA|TRBJ1-1
CASSLAGGGGEAFF
>TRBV19|NA|NA|TRBJ2-1
CASSTTNQDTTYNEQFF
>TRBV19|NA|once|TRBJ1-1
CASSIYLSNTEAFF
>TRBV3-1/TRBV3-2|NA|once|TRBJ1-2
CASSQELASGYGYTF
>TRBV19|TRBD2|NA|TRBJ2-5
CASSYDGRETQYF
>TRBV28|NA|NA|TRBJ1-3
CATSRGVAGNTIYF
>TRBV11-2|TRBD1|few|TRBJ1-1
CASSPQGSFEAFF